A single T cell receptor beta chain is shown here with its context. What it binds is unknown. This entry comes from a study of Ad26.COV2.S vaccination and SARS-CoV-2 variants. Points from the study as a whole: Substantial breadth in spike-specific CD8+ and CD4+ T cell responses was reportedly seen after vaccination.

The treatment denotes: around 19 received Ad26.COV2.S at low or high dose, single or two shots; about 5 received placebo; per-sample allocation not given. Day 63 after the first injection of vaccine or placebo was the sampling time. Profiled with immunoSEQ multiplex PCR; TCRdb holds only in-frame clones, not every one. The sample has around 320,000 clones, 70% to 90% seen once. The V gene's germline CDR1 is WNHNN and CDR2 SYGVQD (reference sequence). This CDR3 is built from 15 residues. Between the trimmed V and J ends, which lost 3 bases and 3 bases, there was a span of 14 bases. This TCR was recovered from a person aged 18-65 years who received the Ad26.COV2.S COVID-19 vaccine or a placebo. Here the sequenced sample was peripheral blood, taken in a trial of Ad26.COV2.S vaccine versus placebo. The V and J genes are TRBV10-1 and TRBJ1-2; no clear D gene. The CDR3 bases are TGCGCCAGCAGTGATCGGCGCCCTGTACACTATGGCTACACCTTC. Its protein product is CASSDRRPVHYGYTF.